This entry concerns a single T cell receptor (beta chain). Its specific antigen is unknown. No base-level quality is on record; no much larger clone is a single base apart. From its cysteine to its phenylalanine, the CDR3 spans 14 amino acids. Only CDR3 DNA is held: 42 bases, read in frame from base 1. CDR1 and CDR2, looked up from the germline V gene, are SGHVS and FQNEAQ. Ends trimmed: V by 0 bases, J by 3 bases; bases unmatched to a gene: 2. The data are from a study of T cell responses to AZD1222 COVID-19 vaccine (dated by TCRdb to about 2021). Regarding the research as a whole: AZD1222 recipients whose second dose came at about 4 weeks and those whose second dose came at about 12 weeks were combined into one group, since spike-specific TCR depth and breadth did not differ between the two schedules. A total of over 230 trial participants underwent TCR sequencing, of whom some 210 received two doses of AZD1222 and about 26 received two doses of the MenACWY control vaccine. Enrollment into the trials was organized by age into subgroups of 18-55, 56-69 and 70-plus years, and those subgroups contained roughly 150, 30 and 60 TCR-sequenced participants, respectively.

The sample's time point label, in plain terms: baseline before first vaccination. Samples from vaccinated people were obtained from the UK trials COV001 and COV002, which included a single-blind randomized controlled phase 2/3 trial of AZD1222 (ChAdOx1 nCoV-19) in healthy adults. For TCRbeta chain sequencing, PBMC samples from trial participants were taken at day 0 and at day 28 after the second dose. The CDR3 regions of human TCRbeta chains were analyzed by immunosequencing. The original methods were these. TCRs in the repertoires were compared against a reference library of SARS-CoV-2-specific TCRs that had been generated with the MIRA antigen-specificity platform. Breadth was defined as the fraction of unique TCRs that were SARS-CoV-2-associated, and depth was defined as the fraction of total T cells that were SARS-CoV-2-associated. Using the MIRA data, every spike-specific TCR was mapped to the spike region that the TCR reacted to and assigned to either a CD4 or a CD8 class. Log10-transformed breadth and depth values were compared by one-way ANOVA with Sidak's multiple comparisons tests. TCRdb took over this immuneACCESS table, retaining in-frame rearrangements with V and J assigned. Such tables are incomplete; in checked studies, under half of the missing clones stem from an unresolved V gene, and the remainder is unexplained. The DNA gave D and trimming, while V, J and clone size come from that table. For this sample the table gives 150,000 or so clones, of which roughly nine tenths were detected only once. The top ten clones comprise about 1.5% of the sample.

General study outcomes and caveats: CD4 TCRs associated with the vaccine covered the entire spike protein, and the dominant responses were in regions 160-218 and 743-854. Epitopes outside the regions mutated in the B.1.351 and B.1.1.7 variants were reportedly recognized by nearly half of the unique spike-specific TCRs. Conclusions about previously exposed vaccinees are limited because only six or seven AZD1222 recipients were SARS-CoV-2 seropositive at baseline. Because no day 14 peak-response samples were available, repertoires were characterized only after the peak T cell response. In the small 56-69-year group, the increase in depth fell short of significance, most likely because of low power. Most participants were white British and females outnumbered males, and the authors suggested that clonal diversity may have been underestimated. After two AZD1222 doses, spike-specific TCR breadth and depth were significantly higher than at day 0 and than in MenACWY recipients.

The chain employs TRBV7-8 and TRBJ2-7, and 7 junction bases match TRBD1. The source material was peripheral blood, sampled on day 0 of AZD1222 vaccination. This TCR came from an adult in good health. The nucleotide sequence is TGTGCCAGCAGCTTAGCCCACAGGGGCTACGAGCAGTACTTC. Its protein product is CASSLAHRGYEQYF.